A single sample gave rise to the 3 T cell receptor beta chains below, sequenced in a study of CXCR3-negative and CXCR3-positive naive CD8 T cells. The TRB libraries of cDNA were built by UMI-labeled 5' RACE. Reprocessing the 5' RACE reads, TCRdb reports a single entry for every CDR3 protein and omits DNA. Its table records under 7,000 distinct CDR3 sequences. Points from the study as a whole: The TRB CDR3s that CXCR3-positive naive cells carried were more hydrophobic than those of CXCR3-negative naive cells.

For these TCRs, the target antigens are not known. The specimen sequenced was naive CXCR3+ CD8+ T cells from blood. As for subset: CD45RO-CCR7+CD27+CD95- naive CD8+ T cells expressing CXCR3 (TNR3+). These receptors all stem from a human donor in good health. Some clones in this sample may be carry-over from other donors' samples.

This chain links TRBV15 with TRBJ1-2; the D call from TCRdb, TRBD1, cannot be confirmed without DNA. The CDR3 is made up of 14 amino acids. The germline CDR1 and CDR2 sequences are LNHNV and YYDKDF (reference sequence). This CDR3 reads CATSSTGGDYGYTF.

This clonotype is labeled medium-sized based on frequency. V and J are TRBV4-1 and TRBJ2-7; TCRdb returns TRBD1, unconfirmable since there is no DNA. The length of the CDR3 is 18 residues. Per germline, CDR1 MGHRA and CDR2 YSYEKL. The CDR3 spells CASSPRDRAILGSYEQYF.

This clonotype is labeled medium-sized (0.01 to 0.1%) based on frequency. This chain links TRBV15 with TRBJ2-2. Germline V gives CDR1 LNHNV, CDR2 YYDKDF (reference sequence). The CDR3 totals 13 residues. The CDR3 sequence is CATGVVSVGELFF.